Listed here are 17 T cell receptor beta chains from one sample, sequenced in a study of T cells in localized non-small cell lung cancer. Profiling relied on immunoSEQ multiplex PCR, and the TCRdb table lists in-frame clones only, not all of them. This sample carries roughly 90,000 clones, around 90% of them seen once, and the ten largest clones take about 4%. Source: PBMCs, taken before any cancer treatment. The origin of the receptors is a woman aged 35 to 69 with stage II squamous cell lung carcinoma.

V and J are TRBV5-4 and TRBJ1-1; perhaps TRBD1 as D (5 bases). Germline V gene sequence: CDR1 SGHNT, CDR2 YYREEE (reference sequence). The CDR3 is 14 amino acids. Trimming cost V 0 bases and J 3 bases, with 9 bases left between them. The CDR3 sequence: CASSLGLTDTEAFF. The CDR3 nucleotides read TGTGCCAGCAGCTTGGGATTGACAGACACTGAAGCTTTCTTT. The entire variable domain, with the rest obtained from reference TRBV5-4 and TRBJ1-1, is as follows: ETGVTQSPTHLIKTRGQQVTLRCSSQSGHNTVSWYQQALGQGPQFIFQYYREEENGRGNFPPRFSGLQFPNYSSELNVNALELDDSALYLCASSLGLTDTEAFFGQGTRLTVV.

This clone was seen more than once but under ten times. In DNA form, the CDR3 reads TGTGCCAGCCGAGGTGGCGGGGGGATCTCCTACAATGAGCAGTTCTTC. The encoded protein is CASRGGGGISYNEQFF. V gene TRBV2 combines with J gene TRBJ2-1, with TRBD2 matching 8 bases. Per the germline V gene, CDR1 is SNHLY and CDR2 is FYNNEI. The V gene end was trimmed by 8 bases and the J gene end by 0 bases; junction bases not matched to a gene: 9. This CDR3 is built from 16 residues.

The gene calls are TRBV15 and TRBJ1-6; the D gene is possibly TRBD1 (5 bases). Germline V lookup: CDR1 LNHNV, CDR2 YYDKDF (reference sequence). The V end was cut by 0 bases, the J end by 7 bases, with 13 bases between. This CDR3 comprises 16 residues. The CDR3 coding sequence is TGTGCCACCAGCAGAGAACCGGGGTCAGGGAATTCACCCCTCCACTTT. Its protein is CATSREPGSGNSPLHF. The full variable domain, in which reference TRBV15 and TRBJ1-6 provide the parts outside the CDR3, is DAMVIQNPRYQVTQFGKPVTLSCSQTLNHNVMYWYQQKSSQAPKLLFHYYDKDFNNEADTPDNFQSRRPNTSFCFLDIRSPGLGDTAMYLCATSREPGSGNSPLHFGNGTRLTVT.

The V and J genes are TRBV4-2 and TRBJ1-2, with TRBD1 identical over 7 bases. Germline CDR1 LGHNA, CDR2 YNFKEQ. The CDR3 runs to 14 residues. The junction had 4 bases not matched to a gene; V was cut back by 0 bases and J by 6 bases. CDR3 DNA sequence: TGTGCCAGCAGCCAAGATCAGAGGGGGCATGGCTACACCTTC. Protein product: CASSQDQRGHGYTF.

The DNA of the CDR3 is TGTGCCATCAGTGAGGACTATGAGACCCAGTACTTC. This codes for CAISEDYETQYF. The rearrangement links TRBV10-3 to TRBJ2-5, with D possibly being TRBD2 (5 bases). Trimming stripped 2 bases from V and 5 bases from J, with 6 bases between. Germline-derived CDR1 and CDR2 are ENHRY and SYGVKD. The CDR3 has 12 residues.

This sequence joins TRBV6-5 and TRBJ1-5, with 10 bases that match TRBD1. From germline, CDR1 is MNHEY and CDR2 SVGAGI. This CDR3 is built from 15 residues. Germline trimming cut 5 bases from V and 5 bases from J; bases unmatched to any gene: 6. The CDR3 protein is CASSLTGGSDQPQHF. As DNA, the CDR3 is TGTGCCAGCAGTCTGACAGGGGGCAGCGATCAGCCCCAGCATTTT.

This clone was seen once. The CDR3 protein is CASSFAGGPDTQYF. CDR3 in DNA: TGTGCCAGCAGCTTCGCGGGGGGGCCGGATACGCAGTATTTT. V usage is TRBV7-9 and J usage is TRBJ2-3, with 9 positions matching TRBD2. This CDR3 region has 14 residues. V lost 3 bases to trimming and J lost 6 bases; unmatched junction nucleotides: 4. From germline, CDR1 is SEHNR and CDR2 FQNEAQ (reference sequence).

The chain joins TRBV28 to TRBJ2-1, with 10 bases matching TRBD1. After removal of 11 bases from V and 8 bases from J, the junction contained 12 bases not matched to a gene. The germline CDR1 and CDR2 sequences are MDHEN and SYDVKM. This CDR3 contains 14 residues. This CDR3 reads CASTGTGERDEQFF. Written as DNA, the CDR3 is TGTGCCTCAACCGGGACAGGGGAGAGGGATGAGCAGTTCTTC.

The rearrangement joins TRBV28 to TRBJ1-2, with a tentative D call TRBD1 (5 bases). This CDR3 comprises 13 residues. The V end was cut by 8 bases, the J end by 0 bases, with 10 bases between. Germline V gene lookup returns CDR1 MDHEN and CDR2 SYDVKM. Here the CDR3 DNA reads TGTGCCAGCGAGGACATCTCTAACTATGGCTACACCTTC. Translated, it gives CASEDISNYGYTF.

The chain employs TRBV5-4 and TRBJ2-1; 10 bases line up with TRBD1. With 0 bases clipped from V and 15 bases from J, the junction kept 18 bases outside the gene matches. Germline CDR1 SGHNT, CDR2 YYREEE (reference sequence). There are 17 residues in the CDR3. The CDR3 DNA follows: TGTGCCAGCAGCTTGGATTCTCTTGACGGACAGGGGGAAGGTGTGTTCTTC. This translates into CASSLDSLDGQGEGVFF.

This chain uses TRBV15 with TRBJ1-4, with D hard to call. Germline values: CDR1 LNHNV, CDR2 YYDKDF (reference sequence). The CDR3 has 11 residues. The CDR3 DNA reads as TGTGCATGCAGGTCTGATGAAAAACTGTTTTTT. Translated, it gives CACRSDEKLFF.

V usage is TRBV11-2 and J usage is TRBJ2-1; 9 nucleotides line up with TRBD2. The J segment lost 1 base and the V segment lost 5 bases, leaving 6 bases of the junction unmatched. This CDR3 region has 16 residues. In germline, CDR1 is SGHAT, CDR2 FQNNGV. CDR3 nucleotide sequence: TGTGCCAGCAGCCCGAGACTAGCGGTGTCCTACAATGAGCAGTTCTTC. It translates to CASSPRLAVSYNEQFF.

This clone was seen once. The chain recombines TRBV11-2 with TRBJ1-6; D is uncertain. The CDR3 loop spans 14 amino acids. Germline CDR1 reads SGHAT; CDR2 reads FQNNGV. Trimming stripped 3 bases from V and 7 bases from J, with 10 bases between. The CDR3 DNA is TGTGCCAGCAGCTTCGAGGGCCTGAATTCACCCCTCCACTTT. Translation gives CASSFEGLNSPLHF.

The V call is TRBV19, the J call TRBJ2-3; perhaps D is TRBD1 or TRBD2 (6 bases each). V lost 7 bases and J lost 2, with 19 bases in between. The germline V gene encodes CDR1 LNHDA and CDR2 SQIVND (reference sequence). This CDR3 has 16 amino acids. The CDR3 region is CASTLGGRPNTDTQYF. The CDR3 DNA sequence: TGTGCCAGTACCCTGGGGGGCAGACCGAACACAGATACGCAGTATTTT.

This chain joins TRBV2 and TRBJ2-7, with D possibly matching TRBD1 (5 bases). This CDR3 has 13 residues. V was cut by 6 bases and J by 3 bases, with 12 bases left in between. Germline V lookup: CDR1 SNHLY, CDR2 FYNNEI. Written as DNA, the CDR3 is TGTGCCAGCAGCTTGACAGCCAGCTACGAGCAGTACTTC. Its translation is CASSLTASYEQYF.

V is TRBV27 and J is TRBJ1-1; TRBD1 agrees at 10 bases. V lost 7 bases to trimming and J lost 6 bases; unmatched junction nucleotides: 8. Germline lookup yields CDR1 MNHEY and CDR2 SMNVEV (reference sequence). This CDR3 region has 14 residues. CDR3 region: CASISIGQGAEAFF. The CDR3, as DNA: TGTGCCAGCATCTCCATCGGACAGGGGGCTGAAGCTTTCTTT.

V usage is TRBV27 and J usage is TRBJ1-2; perhaps TRBD1 as D (5 bases). The germline CDR1 and CDR2 sequences are MNHEY and SMNVEV (reference sequence). The CDR3 consists of 14 residues. V lost 0 bases and J lost 6, with 11 bases in between. The CDR3 DNA follows: TGTGCCAGCAGTTTATCGTTTGCCAGGGATGGCTACACCTTC. The encoded protein is CASSLSFARDGYTF.